This T cell receptor beta chain was identified in a study of T cell responses to AZD1222 COVID-19 vaccine. Study overall: Second-dose recipients at about 4 or about 12 weeks were treated as one pooled group.

In regard to this clone: Its antigen is unknown.

General observations from the study: Repertoire samples came only from after the peak T cell response. Once two AZD1222 doses were given, Spike-specific TCR breadth and depth went up.

The data were produced by immunoSEQ multiplex PCR, yet TCRdb's version contains in-frame clones alone and is incomplete. The sample has around 140,000 clones; more than 75% are singletons. After removal of 3 bases from V and 2 bases from J, the junction contained 6 bases not matched to a gene. Per germline, CDR1 SGDLS and CDR2 YYNGEE. The CDR3 is 15 residues long. The specimen comprised peripheral blood, sampled on day 0 of AZD1222 vaccination. The J gene is TRBJ2-3, the V gene TRBV9, with TRBD1 identical over 7 bases. This receptor was obtained from an adult in good health. The CDR3 coding sequence is TGTGCCAGCAGCGAGACAGGGTATTCCACAGATACGCAGTATTTT. Protein: CASSETGYSTDTQYF.